This entry is about one TCR beta chain. Its antigen remains unidentified. The data belong to a study of cytomegalovirus exposure and HLA in healthy donors. The study's findings and limits: Certain sequence variants were highly shared and formed a cluster, and this cluster was likely a sequencing artifact. The study recorded 150 to 200 TCR beta chains that were cytomegalovirus-associated. Analyzed later, most CMV-associated TCR beta chains appeared HLA-restricted. Later work found that TCR association rates differed between HLA loci; DRB1 had the most and HLA-C the fewest.

The PCR was carried out with 60 Vbeta primers and 13 Jbeta primers. Repertoires were generated with immunoSEQ multiplex PCR, while TCRdb's copy carries only in-frame clones and drops some. The table lists 72,000 or so clones, about 68% of them singletons. The CDR3 runs 14 residues. Germline V gene data show CDR1 as LGHNA and CDR2 as YSLEER. V shed 3 bases and J 3 bases; nucleotides not matched to a gene: 4. The chain joins TRBV4-3 to TRBJ1-2; 7 bases are shared with TRBD1. This sequence was found in a woman aged 25-40 years in good health and CMV-seropositive. The sequenced sample was PBMCs. The CDR3 loop reads CASSHTGDYYGYTF. The CDR3 bases are TGCGCCAGCAGCCACACAGGGGATTACTATGGCTACACCTTC.